The 31 T cell receptor beta chains below all came from one sample that was sequenced in a study of T cells in Graves' hyperthyroidism and ophthalmopathy (dated by TCRdb to about 2019). The library was made by multiplex PCR. Sequenced on an Illumina HiSeq 2000. The TCR beta CDR3 regions were amplified from RNA transcripts. The first round of RT-PCR for the TCR CDR3 was performed with the HTBI primer set and the Qiagen OneStep RT-PCR kit. The public reads were reanalyzed by TCRdb: fastp trimming at Q25, MiXCR alignment, in-frame beta chains only. Identical CDR3 proteins give one entry, which carries the most common genes and DNA. Counted in this sample were 250,000 or so distinct CDR3 sequences; 13% to 15% of them appeared once. The ten largest clones add up to roughly 30% of the sample. The sequencing input was blood. These receptors were collected from a woman aged 45-59 years with Graves' hyperthyroidism that later progressed to Graves' ophthalmopathy.

This clonotype was seen a few times. The chain is built from TRBV10-3 and TRBJ1-4; 7 bases fit TRBD1. Germline lookup yields CDR1 ENHRY and CDR2 SYGVKD. The CDR3 has 15 residues. The V segment lost 3 bases and the J segment 7 bases; nucleotides outside the gene matches: 8. Here the CDR3 reads CAISEDRQGGEKLFF. The CDR3 nucleotides read TGTGCCATCAGTGAAGACAGACAGGGCGGTGAAAAACTGTTTTTT.

This clonotype has a count of ten or more. The chain couples TRBV20-1 to TRBJ1-1; no definite D call. Germline CDR1 DFQATT, CDR2 SNEGSKA (reference sequence). Trimming left V 3 bases short and J 3 bases short, with 11 bases between. The CDR3 consists of 13 residues. CDR3 nucleotide sequence: TGCAGTGCTAGTAGGTCAGCTGACACTGAAGCTTTCTTT. It specifies CSASRSADTEAFF.

In this sample, this clonotype turned up many times. This sequence joins TRBV24-1 and TRBJ2-7, with 8 bases that match TRBD2. This CDR3 region has 16 residues. From germline, CDR1 is KGHDR and CDR2 SFDVKD. V was clipped by 4 bases and J by 7 bases; unmatched bases: 14. The DNA of the CDR3 is TGTGCCACCAGTGACCCGACTGCAGCGGGAGAAAAGGAGCAGTACTTC. Residues: CATSDPTAAGEKEQYF.

In this sample, this clonotype turned up a few times. The chain combines TRBV5-1 with TRBJ2-3; maybe TRBD1 (5 bases). CDR1 is SGHRS and CDR2 is YFSETQ in the germline V gene. Trimming removed 4 bases at V and 4 bases at J, with 16 bases between. The CDR3 runs 15 residues. CDR3 in amino acids: CASSPDPGRADTQYF. CDR3 DNA: TGCGCCAGCAGCCCGGACCCCGGCAGGGCAGATACGCAGTATTTT.

In its sample, this clonotype was seen many times. The J gene is TRBJ1-2, the V gene TRBV28; 7 nucleotides agree with TRBD1. With V trimmed by 4 bases and J by 2 bases, 4 bases remained unmatched. The CDR3 is 14 residues long. Germline loops: CDR1 MDHEN, CDR2 SYDVKM. DNA for the CDR3: TGTGCCAGCAGTTACCGGGACAGCAACTATGGCTACACCTTC. This translates into CASSYRDSNYGYTF.

The rearrangement joins TRBV20-1 to TRBJ1-6, with a weak D call TRBD1 (5 bases). CDR1 is DFQATT, CDR2 SNEGSKA, per germline (reference sequence). The CDR3 is 14 residues long. Trimming cost V 1 base and J 10 bases, with 14 bases left between them. The CDR3 spells CSARVGRVDSPLHF. Written as DNA, the CDR3 is TGCAGTGCTAGAGTTGGCAGGGTGGACTCACCCCTCCACTTT.

The chain employs TRBV6-9 and TRBJ1-1, with 8 bases lining up with TRBD1. V trimming: 2 bases; J trimming: 4 bases; junction bases outside the gene matches: 9. Germline V lookup: CDR1 MNHGY, CDR2 SVAAGI. The CDR3 totals 16 residues. CDR3 residues: CASSYRGTGFGTEAFF. Here the CDR3 DNA reads TGTGCCAGCAGTTATAGGGGGACAGGTTTCGGCACTGAAGCTTTCTTT.

In its sample, this clonotype was seen many times. This rearrangement joins TRBV2 to TRBJ1-4; 8 bases map to TRBD1. The ends lost 4 bases at V and 5 bases at J; junction bases unmatched: 6. This CDR3 contains 15 residues. Germline V gives CDR1 SNHLY, CDR2 FYNNEI. In DNA, the CDR3 is TGTGCCAGCAGTGTTCCAGGGGGCCGCAATGAAAAACTGTTTTTT. It translates to CASSVPGGRNEKLFF.

This clonotype was detected many times. The chain uses TRBV6-1 and TRBJ2-1; D uncertain. Trimming stripped 9 bases from V and 2 bases from J, with 5 bases between. CDR1 and CDR2 (germline): MNHNS, SASEGT. CDR3 length: 11 amino acids. CDR3: CASIAYNEQFF. The CDR3 DNA reads as TGTGCCAGTATAGCCTACAATGAGCAGTTCTTC.

This clonotype showed up many times. This chain uses TRBV2 with TRBJ2-1; 7 bases agree with TRBD1. The germline gives CDR1 SNHLY, CDR2 FYNNEI. The CDR3 runs to 13 residues. V trimming: 7 bases; J trimming: 8 bases; junction bases outside the gene matches: 8. CDR3 protein: CASKAGGIDEQFF. In DNA form, the CDR3 reads TGTGCCAGCAAGGCAGGGGGAATCGATGAGCAGTTCTTC. Complete variable domain (other parts from reference TRBV2 and TRBJ2-1): EPEVTQTPSHQVTQMGQEVILRCVPISNHLYFYWYRQILGQKVEFLVSFYNNEISEKSEIFDDQFSVERPDGSNFTLKIRSTKLEDSAMYFCASKAGGIDEQFFGPGTRLTVL.

This clonotype was observed many times. The chain uses TRBV30 and TRBJ1-5; D gene unclear. Germline CDR1 reads GTSNPN; CDR2 reads SVGIG (reference sequence). Trimming stripped 2 bases from V and 3 bases from J, with 17 bases between. CDR3 size: 16 residues. CDR3 DNA: TGTGCCTGGAGTCCCCCGGAGAGGGTATACAATCAGCCCCAGCATTTT. Its protein product is CAWSPPERVYNQPQHF.

Of note for this clonotype: A clone one base away is much larger, so this may be a read error. The rearrangement links TRBV5-1 to TRBJ2-5; 9 nucleotides match TRBD2. CDR1 is SGHRS and CDR2 is YFSETQ in the germline V gene. CDR3 length: 13 amino acids. This CDR3 is CVSSRAGGETQYF. The CDR3 bases are TGCGTCAGCAGCAGAGCGGGAGGAGAGACCCAGTACTTC. Drawing the rest from reference TRBV5-1 and TRBJ2-5, the complete variable domain is KAGVTQTPRYLIKTRGQQVTLSCSPISGHRSVSWYQQTPGQGLQFLFEYFSETQRNKGNFPGRFSGRQFSNSRSEMNVSTLELGDSALYLCVSSRAGGETQYFGPGTRLLVL.

The table lists this clonotype with many counts. V and J are TRBV14 and TRBJ2-3; D remains ambiguous. V was shortened by 0 bases and J by 1 base, with 2 bases between the two germline ends. Per germline, CDR1 SGHDN and CDR2 FVKESK. CDR3 size: 13 residues. The CDR3 protein is CASSQDRTDTQYF. The DNA for the CDR3 is TGTGCCAGCAGCCAAGATCGCACAGATACGCAGTATTTT. The whole variable domain, remainder taken from reference TRBV14 and TRBJ2-3, is EAGVTQFPSHSVIEKGQTVTLRCDPISGHDNLYWYRRVMGKEIKFLLHFVKESKQDESGMPNNRFLAERTGGTYSTLKVQPAELEDSGVYFCASSQDRTDTQYFGPGTRLTVL.

This clonotype was picked up a small number of times. The rearrangement links TRBV19 to TRBJ1-1; perhaps TRBD1 as D (5 bases). CDR3 length: 14 amino acids. Germline V gene lookup returns CDR1 LNHDA and CDR2 SQIVND (reference sequence). The V gene lost 3 bases and the J gene lost 4 bases, with 12 bases spanning the gap. The CDR3 nucleotides read TGTGCCAGTAGTATTACAGGATTTCTCACTGAAGCTTTCTTT. Its protein product is CASSITGFLTEAFF.

This clonotype was seen ten or more times. The chain employs TRBV2 and TRBJ2-5, with a weak D call TRBD2 (5 bases). The V end lost 8 bases, the J end lost 3 bases, and 19 bases lay between the germline ends. Germline CDR1 is SNHLY and CDR2 is FYNNEI. This CDR3 spans 15 amino acids. The CDR3: CASLRRAGGEETQYF. The CDR3, as DNA: TGTGCCAGCCTACGAAGGGCAGGAGGCGAAGAGACCCAGTACTTC.

This clonotype was counted ten times or more. This chain connects TRBV5-1 to TRBJ1-2; D remains ambiguous. Germline lookup yields CDR1 SGHRS and CDR2 YFSETQ. The CDR3 is made up of 14 amino acids. V was pared by 4 bases and J by 7 bases, with 17 bases between. DNA of the CDR3: TGCGCCAGCAGCGGGGTAACACGAATTGGTGGCTACACCTTC. It is translated as CASSGVTRIGGYTF.

The chain employs TRBV7-9 and TRBJ2-1; D not resolved. Germline CDR1 is SEHNR and CDR2 is FQNEAQ (reference sequence). This CDR3 spans 15 amino acids. The ends were cut back, 1 base at V and 2 bases at J, with 9 bases in the middle. The CDR3 bases are TGTGCCAGCAGCTTAGGTGGCGCCACCTACAATGAGCAGTTCTTC. Translating gives CASSLGGATYNEQFF.

This clonotype has at least ten counts. CDR3 loop: CSARDSGLGNEKLFF. Written as DNA, the CDR3 is TGCAGTGCTAGAGATTCAGGGTTAGGGAATGAAAAACTGTTTTTT. The V call is TRBV20-1, the J call TRBJ1-4; maybe TRBD1 (5 bases). The CDR3 spans 15 residues. V lost 0 bases, J lost 5 bases, and 13 bases lay in between. Germline lookup yields CDR1 DFQATT and CDR2 SNEGSKA (reference sequence).

This clonotype was observed a few times. This rearrangement joins TRBV6-5 to TRBJ2-7; TRBD1 is a possible D gene (5 bases). This CDR3 is built from 14 residues. V dropped 2 bases and J dropped 2 bases, with 10 bases sitting between them. Germline V gene lookup returns CDR1 MNHEY and CDR2 SVGAGI. The DNA for the CDR3 is TGTGCCAGCAGTTACGATCAGGGCGCCTACGAGCAGTACTTC. Its translation: CASSYDQGAYEQYF.

There are a few counts of this clonotype. This chain connects TRBV5-1 to TRBJ2-2; D not resolved. CDR1 is SGHRS, CDR2 YFSETQ, per germline. The CDR3 is 15 amino acids. Trimming removed 0 bases from V and 1 base from J, with 7 bases in between. CDR3 amino acids: CASSLGAVNTGELFF. The CDR3 DNA reads TGCGCCAGCAGCTTGGGGGCGGTGAACACCGGGGAGCTGTTTTTT.

This clonotype was recorded many times. The chain couples TRBV2 to TRBJ2-4; D could derive from TRBD1 or TRBD2 (5 bases each). Germline V CDR1 and CDR2: SNHLY, FYNNEI. Deletions cut 3 bases from V and 6 bases from J, with 12 bases between. The CDR3 is 14 residues long. This CDR3 reads CASSDSGTRNIQYF. The CDR3 coding sequence is TGTGCCAGCAGTGATTCCGGGACCCGAAACATTCAGTACTTC.

The gene calls are TRBV28 and TRBJ2-3; no reliable D call. In germline, CDR1 is MDHEN, CDR2 SYDVKM. The length of the CDR3 is 12 residues. V was cut by 3 bases and J by 6 bases, with 7 bases left in between. The CDR3 DNA sequence: TGTGCCAGCAGTTTGTTCGGTGATACGCAGTATTTT. It codes for CASSLFGDTQYF.

This clonotype appeared many times. The V gene is TRBV18, the J gene TRBJ2-5; perhaps D is TRBD1 or TRBD2 (5 bases each). The V gene's germline CDR1 is KGHSH and CDR2 LQKENI. Trimming took 3 bases from V and 4 from J, leaving 12 bases between them. This CDR3 is 14 amino acids long. CDR3 sequence (DNA): TGTGCCAGCTCACCCGTTGAGGGGAGAGAGACCCAGTACTTC. Its translation is CASSPVEGRETQYF. The entire variable domain, with the rest obtained from reference TRBV18 and TRBJ2-5, is as follows: NAGVMQNPRHLVRRRGQEARLRCSPMKGHSHVYWYRQLPEEGLKFMVYLQKENIIDESGMPKERFSAEFPKEGPSILRIQQVVRGDSAAYFCASSPVEGRETQYFGPGTRLLVL.

In its sample, this clonotype was seen many times. The rearrangement joins TRBV28 to TRBJ2-3; tentatively, D is TRBD2 (5 bases). Trimming removed 8 bases from V and 4 bases from J, with 10 bases in between. The germline V gene has CDR1 MDHEN and CDR2 SYDVKM. The CDR3 runs to 12 residues. The CDR3 bases are TGTGCCAGCGGCTCCGGGGCAGATACGCAGTATTTT. Translated, it gives CASGSGADTQYF.

V gene TRBV10-3 combines with J gene TRBJ2-5, with D perhaps being TRBD1 or TRBD2 (6 bases each). V lost 11 bases to trimming and J lost 4 bases, with 20 bases between them. Per the germline V gene, CDR1 is ENHRY and CDR2 is SYGVKD. There are 14 residues in the CDR3. The CDR3 here is CAAKSDRRGETQYF. CDR3 in DNA: TGTGCCGCGAAGAGCGACAGGAGGGGAGAGACCCAGTACTTC.

This clonotype showed up many times. This chain connects TRBV20-1 to TRBJ2-1; 8 positions match TRBD2. The CDR3 sequence is 15 residues long. Germline CDR1 is DFQATT and CDR2 is SNEGSKA (reference sequence). Trimming took 3 bases from V and 7 from J; bases not matched to a gene: 11. In DNA form, the CDR3 reads TGCAGTGCTAGGAGGGGAGCGGGAGAATCGAATGAGCAGTTCTTC. Translation: CSARRGAGESNEQFF.

This clonotype was seen ten or more times. V gene TRBV2 combines with J gene TRBJ2-7; maybe TRBD2 (6 bases). CDR1 SNHLY and CDR2 FYNNEI come from the germline V gene. Trimming took off 6 bases at V and 3 bases at J, with 18 bases between the two ends. The CDR3 totals 15 residues. CDR3 amino acids: CASRRLGLSVYEQYF. The CDR3 DNA reads as TGTGCCAGCAGACGGCTGGGACTGTCCGTCTACGAGCAGTACTTC. The entire variable domain, with the rest obtained from reference TRBV2 and TRBJ2-7, is as follows: EPEVTQTPSHQVTQMGQEVILRCVPISNHLYFYWYRQILGQKVEFLVSFYNNEISEKSEIFDDQFSVERPDGSNFTLKIRSTKLEDSAMYFCASRRLGLSVYEQYFGPGTRLTVT.

This clonotype occurred many times. V usage is TRBV4-1 and J usage is TRBJ2-7; 8 bases line up with TRBD1. This CDR3 region has 14 residues. Trimming cost V 4 bases and J 4 bases; bases outside gene matches: 6. Germline CDR1 reads MGHRA; CDR2 reads YSYEKL. CDR3 residues: CASSRIGQGYEQYF. The DNA for the CDR3 is TGCGCCAGCAGCCGGATCGGACAGGGATACGAGCAGTACTTC.

This clonotype was detected ten times or more. The genes are TRBV2 and TRBJ1-1; D unclear. Germline-derived CDR1 and CDR2 are SNHLY and FYNNEI. With 4 bases removed from V and 1 base from J, the gap between germline ends came to 7 bases. The CDR3 has 13 residues. This CDR3 reads CASSVTPNTEAFF. DNA for the CDR3: TGTGCCAGCAGTGTTACACCGAACACTGAAGCTTTCTTT.

This clonotype was seen many times. The V and J genes are TRBV28 and TRBJ1-1, with D unresolved. CDR1 and CDR2 (germline): MDHEN, SYDVKM. The CDR3 runs 11 residues. V shed 8 bases and J shed 5 bases, with 9 bases lying between them. CDR3 residues: CASDRGTEAFF. CDR3 nucleotides: TGTGCCAGCGACCGGGGAACTGAAGCTTTCTTT.

This clonotype occurred many times. V gene TRBV6-1 combines with J gene TRBJ2-3; the D is unclear. CDR1 MNHNS and CDR2 SASEGT come from the germline V gene. V shed 3 bases and J shed 1 base, with 11 bases lying between them. The CDR3 consists of 15 residues. CDR3 amino acids: CASSDGQAGTDTQYF. CDR3 bases: TGTGCCAGCAGTGACGGGCAGGCGGGCACAGATACGCAGTATTTT.